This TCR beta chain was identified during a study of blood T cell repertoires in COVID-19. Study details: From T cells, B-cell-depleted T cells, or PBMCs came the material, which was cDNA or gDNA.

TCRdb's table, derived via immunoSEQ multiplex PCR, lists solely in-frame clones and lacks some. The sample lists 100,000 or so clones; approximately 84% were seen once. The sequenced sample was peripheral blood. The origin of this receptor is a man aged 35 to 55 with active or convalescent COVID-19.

The CDR3 spells CASSLAGGALGNIQYF. DNA of the CDR3: TGCGCCAGCAGCTTGGCCGGCGGGGCCTTAGGGAACATTCAGTACTTC. This chain uses TRBV5-1 with TRBJ2-4, with D perhaps TRBD2 (6 bases). This CDR3 is 16 amino acids long. The V gene's germline CDR1 is SGHRS and CDR2 YFSETQ. The V end was cut by 0 bases, the J end by 7 bases, with 17 bases between.